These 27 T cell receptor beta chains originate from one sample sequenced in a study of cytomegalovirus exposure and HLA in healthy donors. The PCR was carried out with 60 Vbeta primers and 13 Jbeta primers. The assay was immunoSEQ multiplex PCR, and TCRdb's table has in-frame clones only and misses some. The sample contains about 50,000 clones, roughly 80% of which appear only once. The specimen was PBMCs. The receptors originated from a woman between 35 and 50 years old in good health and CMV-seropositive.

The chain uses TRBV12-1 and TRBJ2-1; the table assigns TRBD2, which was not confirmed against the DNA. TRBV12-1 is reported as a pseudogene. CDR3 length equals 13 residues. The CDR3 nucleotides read TGTGCCAGCAGCCAGCGGGGGGGCTATGAGCAGTTCTTC. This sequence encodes CASSQRGGYEQFF.

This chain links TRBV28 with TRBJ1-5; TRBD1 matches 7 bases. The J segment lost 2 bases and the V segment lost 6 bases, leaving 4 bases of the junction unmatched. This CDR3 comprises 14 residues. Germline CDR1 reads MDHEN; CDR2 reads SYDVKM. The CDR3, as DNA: TGTGCCAGCAGAGGGGGCTTTGGCAATCAGCCCCAGCATTTT. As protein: CASRGGFGNQPQHF.

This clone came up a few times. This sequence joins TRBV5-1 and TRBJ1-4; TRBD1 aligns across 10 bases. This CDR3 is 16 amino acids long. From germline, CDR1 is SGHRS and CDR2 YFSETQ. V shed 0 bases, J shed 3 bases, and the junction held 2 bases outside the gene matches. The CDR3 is CASSLGQGAANEKLFF. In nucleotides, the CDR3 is TGCGCCAGCAGCTTGGGACAGGGGGCGGCTAATGAAAAACTGTTTTTT.

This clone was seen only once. The CDR3 reads CSVVGPSKSEAEAFF. CDR3 sequence (DNA): TGCAGCGTTGTCGGGCCATCAAAGTCGGAGGCTGAAGCTTTCTTT. This sequence joins TRBV29-1 and TRBJ1-1, with D uncertain. Trimming removed 4 bases at V and 6 bases at J, with 21 bases between. Germline CDR1 is SQVTM and CDR2 is ANQGSEA. The CDR3 has 15 amino acids.

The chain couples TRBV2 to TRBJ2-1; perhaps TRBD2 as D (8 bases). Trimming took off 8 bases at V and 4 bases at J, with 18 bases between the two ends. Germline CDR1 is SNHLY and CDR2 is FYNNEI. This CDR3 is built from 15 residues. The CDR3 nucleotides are TGTGCCAGCGGTAGGGGGCGGGGGGTATACAATGAGCAGTTCTTC. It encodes CASGRGRGVYNEQFF.

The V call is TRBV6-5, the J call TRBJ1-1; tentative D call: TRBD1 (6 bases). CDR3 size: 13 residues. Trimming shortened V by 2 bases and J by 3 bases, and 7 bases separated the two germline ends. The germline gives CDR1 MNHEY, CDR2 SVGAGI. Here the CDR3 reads CASSYRGYTEAFF. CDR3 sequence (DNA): TGTGCCAGCAGTTACAGGGGGTACACTGAAGCTTTCTTT.

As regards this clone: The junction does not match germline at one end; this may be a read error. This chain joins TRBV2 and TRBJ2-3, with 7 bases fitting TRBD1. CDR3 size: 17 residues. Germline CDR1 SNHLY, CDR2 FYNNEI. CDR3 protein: CASSLGVGGPYTDTQYF. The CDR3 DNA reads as TGTGCCAGCAGCCTAGGTGTAGGGGGCCCTTACACAGATACGCAATATTTT.

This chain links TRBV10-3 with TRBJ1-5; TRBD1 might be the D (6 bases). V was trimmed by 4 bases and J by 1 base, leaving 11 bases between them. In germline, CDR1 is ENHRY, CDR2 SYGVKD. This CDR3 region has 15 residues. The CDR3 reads CAISAGDSSNQPQHF. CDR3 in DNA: TGTGCCATCAGTGCAGGGGATTCAAGCAATCAGCCCCAGCATTTT.

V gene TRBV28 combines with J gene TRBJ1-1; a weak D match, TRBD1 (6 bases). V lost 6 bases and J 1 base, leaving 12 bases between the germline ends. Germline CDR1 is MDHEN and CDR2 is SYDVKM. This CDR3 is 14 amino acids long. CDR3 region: CASSIWTENTEAFF. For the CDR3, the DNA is TGTGCCAGCAGCATATGGACAGAGAACACTGAAGCTTTCTTT.

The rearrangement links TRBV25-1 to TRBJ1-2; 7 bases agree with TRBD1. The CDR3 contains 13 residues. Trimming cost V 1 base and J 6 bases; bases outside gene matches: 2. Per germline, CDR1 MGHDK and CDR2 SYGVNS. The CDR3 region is CASSEFGQDGYTF. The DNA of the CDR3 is TGTGCCAGCAGTGAATTCGGACAGGATGGCTACACCTTC.

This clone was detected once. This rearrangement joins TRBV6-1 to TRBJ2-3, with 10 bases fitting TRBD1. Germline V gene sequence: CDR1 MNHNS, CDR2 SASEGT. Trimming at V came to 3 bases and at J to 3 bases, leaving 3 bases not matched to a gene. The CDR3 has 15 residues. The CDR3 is CASSEPGQGTDTQYF. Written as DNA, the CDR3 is TGTGCCAGCAGTGAGCCGGGACAGGGGACAGATACGCAGTATTTT.

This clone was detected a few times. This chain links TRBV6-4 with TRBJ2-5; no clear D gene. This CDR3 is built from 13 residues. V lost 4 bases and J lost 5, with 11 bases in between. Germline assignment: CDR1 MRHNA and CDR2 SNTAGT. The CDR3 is CASSVGLGETQYF. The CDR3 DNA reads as TGTGCCAGCAGTGTCGGTCTCGGGGAGACCCAGTACTTC.

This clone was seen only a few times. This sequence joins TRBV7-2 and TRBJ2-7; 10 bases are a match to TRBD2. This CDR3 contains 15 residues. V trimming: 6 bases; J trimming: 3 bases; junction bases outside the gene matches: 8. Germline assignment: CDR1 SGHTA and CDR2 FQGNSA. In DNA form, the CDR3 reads TGTGCCAGCAGGCCTCCTAGCGGGGGCAACTACGAGCAGTACTTC. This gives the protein CASRPPSGGNYEQYF.

In nucleotides, the CDR3 is TGTGCCAGCAGTGGACAGTTCAACTATGGCTACACCTTC. Protein sequence: CASSGQFNYGYTF. The chain joins TRBV2 to TRBJ1-2, with D maybe TRBD1 (5 bases). Trimming removed 4 bases at V and 2 bases at J, with 8 bases between. CDR3 length: 13 residues. In germline, CDR1 is SNHLY, CDR2 FYNNEI.

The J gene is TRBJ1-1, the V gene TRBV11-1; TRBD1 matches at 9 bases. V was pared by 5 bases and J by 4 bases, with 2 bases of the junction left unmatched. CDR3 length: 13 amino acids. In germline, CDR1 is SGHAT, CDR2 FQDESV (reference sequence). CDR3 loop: CASSGQGITEAFF. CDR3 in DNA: TGTGCCAGCAGCGGACAGGGGATCACTGAAGCTTTCTTT.

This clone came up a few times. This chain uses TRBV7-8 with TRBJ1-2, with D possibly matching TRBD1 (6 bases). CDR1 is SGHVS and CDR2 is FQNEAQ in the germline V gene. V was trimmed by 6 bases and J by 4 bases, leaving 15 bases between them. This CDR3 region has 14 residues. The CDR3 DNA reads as TGTGCCAGCAGACCTTCGGGGGGCTCCTATGGCTACACCTTC. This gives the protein CASRPSGGSYGYTF. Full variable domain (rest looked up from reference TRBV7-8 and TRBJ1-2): GAGVSQSPRYKVAKRGQDVALRCDPISGHVSLFWYQQALGQGPEFLTYFQNEAQLDKSGLPSDRFFAERPEGSVSTLKIQRTQQEDSAVYLCASRPSGGSYGYTFGSGTRLTVV.

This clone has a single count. The CDR3 nucleotides read TGTGCCACCAGCAGAGATCTAGGACAGGGAAGAGCTCCCAATCAGCCCCAGCATTTT. Translation: CATSRDLGQGRAPNQPQHF. The J gene is TRBJ1-5, the V gene TRBV15, with 8 bases matching TRBD1. V lost 0 bases and J lost 3; bases outside the gene matches: 13. The CDR3 loop spans 19 amino acids. Germline CDR1 and CDR2: LNHNV and YYDKDF (reference sequence).

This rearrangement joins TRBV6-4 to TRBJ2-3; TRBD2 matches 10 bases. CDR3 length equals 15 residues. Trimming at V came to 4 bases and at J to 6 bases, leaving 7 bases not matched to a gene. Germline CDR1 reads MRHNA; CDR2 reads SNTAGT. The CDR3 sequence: CASSVISGGADTQYF. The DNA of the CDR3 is TGTGCCAGCAGTGTTATAAGCGGGGGGGCGGATACGCAGTATTTT.

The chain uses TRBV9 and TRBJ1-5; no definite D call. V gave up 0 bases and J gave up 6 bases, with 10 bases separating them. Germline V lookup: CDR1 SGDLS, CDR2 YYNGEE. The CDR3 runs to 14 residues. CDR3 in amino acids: CASSVGTGSQPQHF. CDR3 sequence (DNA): TGTGCCAGCAGCGTAGGGACCGGGAGTCAGCCCCAGCATTTT.

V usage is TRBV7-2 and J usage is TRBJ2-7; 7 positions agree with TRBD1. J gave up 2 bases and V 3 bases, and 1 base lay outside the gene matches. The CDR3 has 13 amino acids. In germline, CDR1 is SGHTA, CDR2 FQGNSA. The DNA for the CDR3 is TGTGCCAGCAGCTTCACAGGGGCCTACGAGCAGTACTTC. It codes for CASSFTGAYEQYF.

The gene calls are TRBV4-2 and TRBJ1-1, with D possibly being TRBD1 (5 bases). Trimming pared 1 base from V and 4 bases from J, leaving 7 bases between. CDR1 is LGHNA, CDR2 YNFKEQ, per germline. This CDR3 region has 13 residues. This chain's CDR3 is CASSQARGTEAFF. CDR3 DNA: TGTGCCAGCAGCCAAGCAAGGGGCACTGAAGCTTTCTTT.

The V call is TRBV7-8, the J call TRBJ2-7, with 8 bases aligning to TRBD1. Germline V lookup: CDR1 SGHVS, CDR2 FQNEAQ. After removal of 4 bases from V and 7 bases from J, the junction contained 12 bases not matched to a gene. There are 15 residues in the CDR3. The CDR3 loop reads CASSSYPGQVGEQYF. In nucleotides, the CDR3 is TGTGCCAGCAGCTCCTACCCGGGACAGGTCGGAGAGCAGTACTTC.

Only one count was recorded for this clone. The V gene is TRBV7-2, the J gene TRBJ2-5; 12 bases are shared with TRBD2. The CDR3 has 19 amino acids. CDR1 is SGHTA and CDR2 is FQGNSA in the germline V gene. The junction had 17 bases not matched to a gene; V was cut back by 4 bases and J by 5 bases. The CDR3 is CASSSRIRTSGGTGETQYF. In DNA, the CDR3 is TGTGCCAGCAGCTCCCGAATACGAACTAGCGGGGGGACCGGGGAGACCCAGTACTTC.

This CDR3 reads CASSQVGATQYF. CDR3 DNA: TGCGCCAGCAGCCAAGTAGGAGCGACCCAGTACTTC. This chain uses TRBV4-1 with TRBJ2-5, with D unclear. CDR1 is MGHRA and CDR2 is YSYEKL in the germline V gene. CDR3 length: 12 amino acids. Trimming took off 1 base at V and 7 bases at J, with 7 bases between the two ends.

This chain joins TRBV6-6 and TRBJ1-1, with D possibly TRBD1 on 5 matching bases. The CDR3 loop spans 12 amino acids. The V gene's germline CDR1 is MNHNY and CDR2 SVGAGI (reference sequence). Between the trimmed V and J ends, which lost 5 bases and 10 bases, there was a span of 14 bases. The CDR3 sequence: CASSPGTLRAFF. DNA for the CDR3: TGTGCCAGCAGTCCCGGGACTTTGCGAGCTTTCTTT.

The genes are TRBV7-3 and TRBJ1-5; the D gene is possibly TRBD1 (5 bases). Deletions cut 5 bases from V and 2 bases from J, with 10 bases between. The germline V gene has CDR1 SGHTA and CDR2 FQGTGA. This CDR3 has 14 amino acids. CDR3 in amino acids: CASSAGGRNQPQHF. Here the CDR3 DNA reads TGTGCCAGCAGCGCCGGGGGACGCAATCAGCCCCAGCATTTT.

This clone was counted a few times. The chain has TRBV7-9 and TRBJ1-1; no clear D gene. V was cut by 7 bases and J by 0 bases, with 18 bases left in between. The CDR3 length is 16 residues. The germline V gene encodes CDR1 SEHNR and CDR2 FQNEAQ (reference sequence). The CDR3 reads CASKPPREGMNTEAFF. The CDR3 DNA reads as TGTGCCAGCAAGCCCCCTCGGGAAGGGATGAACACTGAAGCTTTCTTT. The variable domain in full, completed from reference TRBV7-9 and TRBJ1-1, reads DTGVSQNPRHKITKRGQNVTFRCDPISEHNRLYWYRQTLGQGPEFLTYFQNEAQLEKSRLLSDRFSAERPKGSFSTLEIQRTEQGDSAMYLCASKPPREGMNTEAFFGQGTRLTVV.